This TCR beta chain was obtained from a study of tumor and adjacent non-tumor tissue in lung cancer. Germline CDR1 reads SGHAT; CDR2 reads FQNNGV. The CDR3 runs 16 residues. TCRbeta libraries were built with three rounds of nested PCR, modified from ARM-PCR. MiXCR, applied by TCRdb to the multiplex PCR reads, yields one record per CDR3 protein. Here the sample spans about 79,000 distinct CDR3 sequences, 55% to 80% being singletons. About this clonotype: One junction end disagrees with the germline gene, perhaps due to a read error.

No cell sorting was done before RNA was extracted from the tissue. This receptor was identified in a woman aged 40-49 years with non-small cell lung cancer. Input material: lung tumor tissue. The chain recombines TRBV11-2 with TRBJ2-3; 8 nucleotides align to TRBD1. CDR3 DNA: TGTGTCAGCAGCTTAGACCAGGGGGCCCCGACAGATACACAGTATTTT. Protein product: CVSSLDQGAPTDTQYF.